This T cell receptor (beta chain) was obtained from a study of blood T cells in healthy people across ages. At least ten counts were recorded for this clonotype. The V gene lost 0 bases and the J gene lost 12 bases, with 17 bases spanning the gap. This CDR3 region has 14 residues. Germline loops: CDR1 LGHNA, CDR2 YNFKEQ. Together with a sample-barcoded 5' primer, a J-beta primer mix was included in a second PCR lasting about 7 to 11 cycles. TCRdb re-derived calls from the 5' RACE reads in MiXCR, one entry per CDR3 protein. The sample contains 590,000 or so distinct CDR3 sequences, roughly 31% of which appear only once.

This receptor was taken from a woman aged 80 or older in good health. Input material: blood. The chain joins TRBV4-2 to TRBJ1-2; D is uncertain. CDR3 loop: CASSQEAVTPSDTF. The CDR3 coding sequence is TGTGCCAGCAGCCAAGAAGCAGTGACCCCAAGTGACACCTTC.